This TCR beta chain was obtained from a study of shared T cell receptors in the human thymus. Sequenced by immunoSEQ multiplex PCR; TCRdb stores in-frame clones only, minus some. The sample shows approximately 490,000 clones, around 78% of them seen only once. Trimming took 4 bases from V and 8 from J, leaving 8 bases between them. This CDR3 has 12 amino acids. Germline V lookup: CDR1 LGHNA, CDR2 YNFKEQ. These data also formed part of another study, on human thymus T cells. Per that paper: Infants served as donors; they were healthy and Finnish and were having corrective surgery for congenital heart defects. From resections taken during corrective heart surgery, the thymus tissue was obtained. Use of V and J genes seemed skewed within the thymic and blood repertoires. Thymic TCR repertoires of unrelated people reportedly overlapped highly.

This sequence was found in a boy less than two years old with a congenital heart defect. The gene calls are TRBV4-2 and TRBJ1-4, with D unclear. The sequenced material came from thymocytes. CDR3 DNA: TGTGCCAGCAGCCCCGCTAGGGAAAAACTGTTTTTT. It yields the protein CASSPAREKLFF.